Each of the 6 T cell receptor beta chains below was sequenced from the same sample in a study of blood T cell repertoires in COVID-19. Measured with immunoSEQ multiplex PCR; TCRdb has only the in-frame clones, and not every one. The data show 65,000 to 80,000 clones, 80% to 90% seen once. The sample taken for sequencing was peripheral blood. Every receptor here comes from an elderly man in a cohort sampled during active COVID-19.

The gene calls are TRBV10-1 and TRBJ2-7; TRBD1 agrees at 8 bases. CDR1 WNHNN and CDR2 SYGVQD come from the germline V gene (reference sequence). J gave up 4 bases and V 11 bases, and 13 bases lay outside the gene matches. CDR3 length: 14 amino acids. The CDR3 bases are TGCGCCCGTCCCGGCAGGGGGCGTAAATACGAGCAGTACGTC. Translation: CARPGRGRKYEQYV.

The chain employs TRBV12-5 and TRBJ2-2, with D hard to call. The CDR3 consists of 13 residues. The V end was cut by 2 bases, the J end by 7 bases, with 8 bases between. The germline CDR1 and CDR2 sequences are LGHNT and FRNRAP. In DNA, the CDR3 is TGTGCTAGTGGTTTGAACCCCGGCGGGGAGCTGTTTTTT. Its translation is CASGLNPGGELFF.

The chain carries TRBV7-3 and TRBJ2-1; 12 bases are a match to TRBD2. This CDR3 has 15 amino acids. Germline assignment: CDR1 SGHTA and CDR2 FQGTGA. V was pared by 3 bases and J by 5 bases, with 2 bases of the junction left unmatched. The CDR3 here is CASSLGLAGHNEQFF. CDR3 bases: TGTGCCAGCAGCTTGGGACTAGCGGGCCACAATGAGCAGTTCTTC. Combining the CDR3 with reference TRBV7-3 and TRBJ2-1 gives the whole variable domain GAGVSQTPSNKVTEKGKYVELRCDPISGHTALYWYRQSLGQGPEFLIYFQGTGAADDSGLPNDRFFAVRPEGSVSTLKIQRTERGDSAVYLCASSLGLAGHNEQFFGPGTRLTVL.

The rearrangement joins TRBV7-9 to TRBJ1-4; 8 bases are a match to TRBD1. Germline V gene lookup returns CDR1 SEHNR and CDR2 FQNEAQ (reference sequence). This CDR3 has 18 amino acids. The V and J ends lost 2 bases and 0 bases, in that order; junction bases with no gene match: 8. The CDR3 region is CASSLFGTGPTTNEKLFF. The CDR3 DNA sequence: TGTGCCAGCAGCTTATTCGGGACAGGACCTACAACTAATGAAAAACTGTTTTTT. Combining the CDR3 with reference TRBV7-9 and TRBJ1-4 gives the whole variable domain DTGVSQNPRHKITKRGQNVTFRCDPISEHNRLYWYRQTLGQGPEFLTYFQNEAQLEKSRLLSDRFSAERPKGSFSTLEIQRTEQGDSAMYLCASSLFGTGPTTNEKLFFGSGTQLSVL.

The chain joins TRBV18 to TRBJ1-6, with TRBD1 matching over 12 bases. V was clipped by 3 bases and J by 14 bases; unmatched bases: 8. The germline gives CDR1 KGHSH, CDR2 LQKENI. The CDR3 runs 15 residues. CDR3 amino acids: CASSPGTGGDPTLHF. Written as DNA, the CDR3 is TGTGCCAGCTCACCGGGGACAGGGGGCGATCCGACCCTCCACTTT.

This chain links TRBV10-3 with TRBJ2-5; maybe TRBD2 (5 bases). The germline CDR1 and CDR2 sequences are ENHRY and SYGVKD. V was cut by 4 bases and J by 3 bases, with 12 bases left in between. The CDR3 length is 14 residues. CDR3 sequence reads: CAISVRLLEETQYF. CDR3 nucleotides: TGTGCCATCAGTGTCCGACTATTGGAAGAGACCCAGTACTTC.